One and the same sample provided the 26 T cell receptor beta chains below, sequenced in a study of T cell responses to AZD1222 COVID-19 vaccine. The method was immunoSEQ multiplex PCR; TCRdb's version includes in-frame clones alone and lacks a portion of them. This sample has 80,000 to 95,000 clones; just under 90% occur once, and the top ten carry approximately 5.7%. The sequencing used peripheral blood, collected on day 0 of AZD1222 vaccination. These receptors were collected from an adult in good health.

The chain combines TRBV19 with TRBJ1-2; TRBD1 matches 8 bases. The ends lost 7 bases at V and 0 bases at J; junction bases unmatched: 13. Germline V CDR1 and CDR2: LNHDA, SQIVND (reference sequence). The CDR3 runs to 17 residues. The CDR3 nucleotides are TGTGCCAGTAATAGTCTGGGACAGGCGCGTTCTAACTATGGCTACACCTTC. This gives the protein CASNSLGQARSNYGYTF.

The V and J genes are TRBV7-9 and TRBJ2-1, with TRBD2 matching 8 bases. V trimming: 4 bases; J trimming: 5 bases; junction bases outside the gene matches: 10. Germline V gene data show CDR1 as SEHNR and CDR2 as FQNEAQ (reference sequence). The CDR3 has 16 residues. The CDR3: CASSSRGAGGHNEQFF. DNA of the CDR3: TGTGCCAGCAGCTCCCGCGGGGCGGGGGGCCACAATGAGCAGTTCTTC.

The rearrangement uses TRBV3-1 (or the pseudogene TRBV3-2) and TRBJ1-2; 8 bases line up with TRBD1. The CDR3 length is 15 residues. V lost 3 bases to trimming and J lost 4 bases; unmatched junction nucleotides: 7. Germline V lookup: CDR1 LGHDT, CDR2 YNNKEL (reference sequence). CDR3 sequence: CASSQGLTGVYGYTF. CDR3 nucleotides: TGTGCCAGCAGCCAGGGTCTGACAGGGGTCTATGGCTACACCTTC.

In this sample, this clone turned up once. The chain couples TRBV6-6 to TRBJ2-1; 9 bases fit TRBD1. Germline V gives CDR1 MNHNY, CDR2 SVGAGI (reference sequence). CDR3 size: 17 residues. With 5 bases clipped from V and 1 base from J, the junction kept 9 bases outside the gene matches. This CDR3 is CASSQRLDRGSYNEQFF. The CDR3 DNA sequence: TGTGCCAGCAGTCAACGTCTGGACAGGGGTTCCTACAATGAGCAGTTCTTC.

The chain carries TRBV27 and TRBJ2-7, with D perhaps assigned TRBD1 or TRBD2 (6 bases each). There are 16 residues in the CDR3. CDR1 is MNHEY and CDR2 is SMNVEV in the germline V gene (reference sequence). Trimming removed 5 bases at V and 0 bases at J, with 17 bases between. The CDR3 reads CASSPLRGAPSYEQYF. The CDR3 DNA is TGTGCCAGCAGTCCCCTTAGGGGGGCCCCCTCCTACGAGCAGTACTTC.

This clone has a single count. V and J are TRBV4-1 and TRBJ1-3; D remains unclear. Germline CDR1 reads MGHRA; CDR2 reads YSYEKL. The CDR3 contains 17 residues. Between the trimmed V and J ends, which lost 1 base and 0 bases, there was a span of 13 bases. The CDR3 loop reads CASSQGPHGDSGNTIYF. The CDR3 bases are TGCGCCAGCAGCCAAGGTCCACACGGGGACTCTGGAAACACCATATATTTT.

The table lists this clone with a few counts. The chain has TRBV10-3 and TRBJ1-1; TRBD1 might be the D (5 bases). The length of the CDR3 is 13 residues. Looked up from germline, CDR1 is ENHRY and CDR2 is SYGVKD. The V end was cut by 4 bases, the J end by 3 bases, with 9 bases between. CDR3 region: CAISGQRDTEAFF. CDR3 in DNA: TGTGCCATCAGTGGACAGAGGGACACTGAAGCTTTCTTT.

The chain carries TRBV27 and TRBJ2-1; perhaps TRBD2 as D (5 bases). V was cut by 5 bases and J by 6 bases, with 26 bases left in between. Germline V gene sequence: CDR1 MNHEY, CDR2 SMNVEV (reference sequence). This CDR3 has 18 amino acids. Written as DNA, the CDR3 is TGTGCCAGCAGTCCCACAAAGGTCTTCGGGGAAGGAGGCAATGAGCAGTTCTTC. Translated, it gives CASSPTKVFGEGGNEQFF.

This rearrangement joins TRBV4-1 to TRBJ1-1, with D uncertain. V was clipped by 2 bases and J by 1 base, with 5 bases between them. CDR1 is MGHRA and CDR2 is YSYEKL in the germline V gene. This CDR3 contains 13 residues. CDR3 loop: CASSQLQNTEAFF. In nucleotides, the CDR3 is TGCGCCAGCAGCCAATTACAGAACACTGAAGCTTTCTTT.

Notes on this clone: At one of its ends the junction is not consistent with the germline gene, which may arise from a read error. This sequence joins TRBV10-3 and TRBJ2-2; 8 positions match TRBD1. CDR1 and CDR2 (germline): ENHRY, SYGVKD. CDR3 length equals 13 residues. The chain's CDR3 is CATSNRGDGELFF. The CDR3 nucleotides read TGTGCCACCAGTAACAGGGGGGACGGGGAGCTGTTTTTT.

V usage is TRBV4-1 and J usage is TRBJ2-1; the match to TRBD2 covers 10 bases. The CDR3 is 17 amino acids. Unmatched junction bases numbered 8, after V lost 4 bases and J lost 2 bases. CDR1 and CDR2 (germline): MGHRA, YSYEKL. CDR3 sequence (DNA): TGCGCCAGCAGCCTTGACCCGAGCGGGGGGGCCTACAATGAGCAGTTCTTC. Its protein is CASSLDPSGGAYNEQFF.

The V and J genes are TRBV19 and TRBJ1-1, with 7 nucleotides matching TRBD1. Trimming cost V 7 bases and J 7 bases; bases outside gene matches: 6. CDR1 and CDR2 (germline): LNHDA, SQIVND (reference sequence). The CDR3 is 12 amino acids. The CDR3: CASTMGQIEAFF. DNA of the CDR3: TGTGCCAGTACCATGGGACAGATTGAAGCTTTCTTT.

The chain joins TRBV5-1 to TRBJ1-2, with 8 bases matching TRBD1. Per the germline V gene, CDR1 is SGHRS and CDR2 is YFSETQ. J lost 1 base, V lost 4 bases, and 3 bases had no gene match. The CDR3 length is 14 residues. The chain's CDR3 is CASSVGQGNYGYTF. CDR3 DNA sequence: TGCGCCAGCAGCGTAGGACAGGGTAACTATGGCTACACCTTC.

Only one count was recorded for this clone. The gene calls are TRBV5-1 and TRBJ1-6; D unresolved. Germline V CDR1 and CDR2: SGHRS, YFSETQ. The CDR3 is 15 amino acids. The V end lost 1 base, the J end lost 4 bases, and 9 bases lay between the germline ends. Here the CDR3 reads CASSLRTEYNSPLHF. In nucleotides, the CDR3 is TGCGCCAGCAGCTTGAGGACTGAATATAATTCACCCCTCCACTTT.

The chain has TRBV27 and TRBJ1-4, with 7 nucleotides matching TRBD1. The CDR3 spans 15 residues. Trimming at V came to 3 bases and at J to 5 bases, leaving 6 bases not matched to a gene. CDR1 and CDR2 (germline): MNHEY, SMNVEV (reference sequence). DNA for the CDR3: TGTGCCAGCAGTTTGGGGCAGGGGGAGAATGAAAAACTGTTTTTT. Translating it yields CASSLGQGENEKLFF.

The chain joins TRBV12-3 or TRBV12-4 to TRBJ1-2; TRBD1 aligns across 9 bases. The trim removed 9 bases at V and 2 bases at J, leaving 4 bases unmatched. The CDR3 is made up of 13 amino acids. The CDR3 sequence: CASYDRGNYGYTF. In DNA, the CDR3 is TGTGCCAGTTACGACAGGGGGAACTATGGCTACACCTTC.

This rearrangement joins TRBV7-3 to TRBJ2-3; 7 positions agree with TRBD1. The CDR3 totals 15 residues. The germline gives CDR1 SGHTA, CDR2 FQGTGA. The J segment lost 0 bases and the V segment lost 4 bases, leaving 4 bases of the junction unmatched. In DNA form, the CDR3 reads TGTGCCAGCAGCTCGGGACAGCTTAGCACAGATACGCAGTATTTT. Translation gives CASSSGQLSTDTQYF.

CDR3 bases: TGTGCCAGCACAGCCCTACTTGAGCCTGAAGCTTTCTTT. Amino acids: CASTALLEPEAFF. The chain carries TRBV6-5 and TRBJ1-1; D not resolved. Trimming removed 7 bases from V and 6 bases from J, with 15 bases in between. The CDR3 is 13 amino acids. Germline CDR1 MNHEY, CDR2 SVGAGI.

The rearrangement links TRBV19 to TRBJ2-2; maybe TRBD1 (6 bases). The length of the CDR3 is 13 residues. CDR1 and CDR2 (germline): LNHDA, SQIVND (reference sequence). Trimming took off 4 bases at V and 7 bases at J, with 10 bases between the two ends. For the CDR3, the DNA is TGTGCCAGTAGTACCCAGACAGGCGGGGAGCTGTTTTTT. Translated, it gives CASSTQTGGELFF.

The chain combines TRBV7-9 with TRBJ1-2; 7 positions agree with TRBD1. This CDR3 has 14 residues. With 0 bases clipped from V and 10 bases from J, the junction kept 8 bases outside the gene matches. Germline V gives CDR1 SEHNR, CDR2 FQNEAQ (reference sequence). The CDR3 reads CASSLADDRALYTF. The CDR3 region has the DNA TGTGCCAGCAGCTTAGCAGACGACAGGGCCCTCTACACCTTC.

V is TRBV11-1 and J is TRBJ2-7; the match to TRBD1 covers 8 bases. The CDR3 runs 15 residues. Germline assignment: CDR1 SGHAT and CDR2 FQDESV (reference sequence). Trimming removed 4 bases from V and 4 bases from J; junction bases left unmatched: 9. DNA of the CDR3: TGTGCCAGCAGCTCTGTACCGGGACAGGAATACGAGCAGTACTTC. Translation: CASSSVPGQEYEQYF.

This chain joins TRBV5-1 and TRBJ1-6; a weak D match, TRBD1 (6 bases). V was clipped by 2 bases and J by 10 bases, with 16 bases between them. Per the germline V gene, CDR1 is SGHRS and CDR2 is YFSETQ. This CDR3 is built from 15 residues. The CDR3 DNA reads as TGCGCCAGCAGCTTTGAGTTAGGAGGGGGATCACCCCTCCACTTT. Encoded protein: CASSFELGGGSPLHF.

The chain has TRBV7-8 and TRBJ1-3; D ambiguous. This CDR3 is built from 15 residues. With 2 bases removed from V and 0 bases from J, the gap between germline ends came to 8 bases. Germline V gene lookup returns CDR1 SGHVS and CDR2 FQNEAQ. The CDR3 spells CASSLYQSSGNTIYF. CDR3 nucleotide sequence: TGTGCCAGCAGCTTATATCAATCCTCTGGAAACACCATATATTTT.

This clone counts as medium-sized (0.01 to 0.1%). The V call is TRBV4-1, the J call TRBJ2-1; 11 bases line up with TRBD2. The CDR3 has 16 residues. V dropped 2 bases and J dropped 6; count of bases not matched to a gene: 6. Germline V gene sequence: CDR1 MGHRA, CDR2 YSYEKL. CDR3 in DNA: TGCGCCAGCAGCCAATACATTAGCGGGGGGGCCAATGAGCAGTTCTTC. Translating it yields CASSQYISGGANEQFF.

The chain combines TRBV6-4 with TRBJ2-2; 10 bases map to TRBD2. The V gene end was trimmed by 5 bases and the J gene end by 5 bases; junction bases not matched to a gene: 5. Germline loops: CDR1 MRHNA, CDR2 SNTAGT. The CDR3 is 15 residues long. The CDR3 spells CASSPGLASTGELFF. CDR3 nucleotides: TGTGCCAGCAGTCCGGGACTAGCGTCGACCGGGGAGCTGTTTTTT.

The V call is TRBV5-1, the J call TRBJ2-1; D could derive from TRBD1 or TRBD2 (6 bases each). The CDR3 is 15 residues long. Trimming shortened V by 4 bases and J by 7 bases, and 18 bases separated the two germline ends. Germline V gene data show CDR1 as SGHRS and CDR2 as YFSETQ. DNA of the CDR3: TGCGCCAGCAGCGGTGAGGGGGGCCGGTGGAATGAGCAGTTCTTC. Translation: CASSGEGGRWNEQFF. The full variable domain, completed using reference TRBV5-1 and TRBJ2-1, is KAGVTQTPRYLIKTRGQQVTLSCSPISGHRSVSWYQQTPGQGLQFLFEYFSETQRNKGNFPGRFSGRQFSNSRSEMNVSTLELGDSALYLCASSGEGGRWNEQFFGPGTRLTVL.